What follows is one T cell receptor (beta chain) and its context. This record belongs to a study of OX40 agonist ivuxolimab in advanced cancers. The overall study: At doses from 0.01 to 10 mg/kg, patients were given intravenous ivuxolimab every 2 weeks. Age averaged around 54 years (range about 23 to 80), and roughly 80% were male.

TCRdb keeps only in-frame clones here, not all; method: immunoSEQ multiplex PCR. The sample holds tens of thousands of clones, roughly 91% seen once. The receptor was isolated from an adult with an advanced solid tumor such as melanoma, head and neck, liver or kidney cancer. The specimen comprised CD4+ or CD8+ T cells sorted from blood, sampled in a trial of the OX40 agonist ivuxolimab.

CDR3 amino acids: CASSLPRGGDTQYF. The DNA of the CDR3 is TGTGCCAGCAGCTTACCTCGGGGAGGAGATACGCAGTATTTT. The rearrangement uses TRBV7-9 and TRBJ2-3; possibly TRBD2 for D (6 bases). V lost 2 bases to trimming and J lost 5 bases, with 11 bases between them. The CDR3 covers 14 residues. The germline CDR1 and CDR2 sequences are SEHNR and FQNEAQ (reference sequence).